The text below deals with one T cell receptor beta chain. Its antigen remains unknown. This CDR3 is built from 13 residues. Germline CDR1 is SQVTM and CDR2 is ANQGSEA. Losses at the gene ends were 2 bases for V and 4 bases for J; bases not matched to a gene: 3. The data stem from a study of CD8 T cells in Susac syndrome. Roughly 0.45 to 1 ug RNA was reverse transcribed with random hexamers. TCRdb itself ran the immunoSEQ multiplex PCR reads through MiXCR, one entry per CDR3 protein. The sample has approximately 180,000 distinct CDR3 sequences, 90% to 96% seen once. Sequencing of TCR beta covered CD8+ and CD4+ T cells obtained from blood. Findings of the study overall: The study recognized that the number of individuals in its TCR sequencing and HLA analysis was relatively small.

Source material: CD4+ T cells from PBMCs. The chain recombines TRBV29-1 with TRBJ1-2; 8 bases align to TRBD1. This TCR derives from a human donor with multiple sclerosis. CDR3 sequence: CSVERTGSYGYTF. DNA for the CDR3: TGCAGCGTTGAAAGGACAGGGAGCTATGGCTACACCTTC.